Sequencing of this T cell receptor (beta chain) was carried out in a study of breast tumors, draining lymph nodes, adjacent tissues. This clonotype was recorded at least ten times. The target antigen is unknown. Breast cancer patients provided tissue from their axillary draining lymph nodes. TCRdb ran MiXCR on the multiplex PCR reads and lists one entry per CDR3 protein. Here the sample spans around 150,000 distinct CDR3 sequences, under 25% being singletons. Per the germline V gene, CDR1 is SNHLY and CDR2 is FYNNEI. This CDR3 region has 13 residues. Trimming removed 8 bases from V and 4 bases from J; junction bases left unmatched: 5. General study points: Compared with basal-like, luminal-like tumors shared significantly more repertoire with nontumor tissue. Data only fit, rather than demonstrated, lymph node origin of most tumor T cells. The data were judged consistent with most tumor T cells coming from lymph node and expanding in tumor. Tumor repertoires ranked between lymph nodes and nontumor tissue in diversity, with V and J gene preferences.

The source of this sequence is a female donor with breast cancer. Some clones in this sample may be carry-over from other donors' samples. The specimen was axillary lymph node tissue. The chain is built from TRBV2 and TRBJ1-2, with TRBD1 matching 9 bases. This chain's CDR3 is CASRGQGIYGYTF. The CDR3 region has the DNA TGTGCCAGCCGCGGACAGGGGATCTATGGCTACACCTTC.